This T cell receptor (beta chain) was found in a study of blood T cells in healthy people across ages (dated by TCRdb to 2014 to 2015). Broadly, across the study: Template switching captured roughly one uniquely barcoded TCR beta cDNA molecule per two T cells in model experiments. To avoid experimental bias, donors of different ages were spread randomly across the sequencing lanes. Four age groups were formed from the donors: young (average 16 years), middle-aged (approximately 42), aged (approximately 60) and long-lived (roughly 88). Age-related changes in TCR beta repertoire diversity were measured in the study by deep sequencing normalized with unique cDNA molecular identifiers. Two additional independent replicas of 1 million unique cDNA reads from the same blood draw were analyzed for two donors (one aged 18 to 30 and one aged 80 or older).

The library was generated by 5' RACE. Instrument on record: Illumina HiSeq 2500. A second roughly 6 to 12 cycle PCR used a sample-barcoded 5' primer and a J-beta primer mix. A template-switch 5' adaptor carrying 12 random nucleotides introduced a unique molecular identifier onto each TCR beta cDNA molecule. At least 3 million CDR3-containing paired-end reads were obtained from each sample. All of the RNA was converted into first-strand cDNA using the Mint cDNA synthesis kit, with a TRBC-specific oligonucleotide serving as the primer. All cDNA was treated with uracil-DNA glycosylase and then went through a first 18-cycle PCR with the universal primers M1SS and BC2_uni_R. On the study's bioinformatics: Each sample was normalized by randomly selecting 1 million high-quality reads, each carrying a distinct molecular identifier. Reads with shared molecular identifiers were discarded instead of being binned into consensus sequences. MiTCR, with a Q25 quality threshold and the strictest error-elimination algorithm, was used for CDR3 identification, clonotype clustering and error correction. A nonparametric unseen species model with Euler transformation was used to estimate lower-bound total TCR beta diversity. TCRdb reran the public reads through fastp at Q25 and MiXCR, keeping productive beta chains. Duplicate CDR3 protein sequences are folded into a single record with the most common DNA and genes. TCRdb, not the authors, supplied the V and J calls. This sample has 800,000 to 900,000 distinct CDR3 sequences in its table, and 55% to 65% of those were observed once. Together, the top ten hold 28% of the sample.

As regards this clonotype: The clone's antigen remains unknown. Base qualities are missing; no much larger clone stands one base away.

General findings and caveats noted by the study authors: Observed TCR beta diversity correlated strongly with the percentage of naive T cells measured by flow cytometry. As age increased, observed TCR beta diversity per million T cells dropped in a roughly linear way, and a significant reduction was already evident by age 40. Compared with the aged group, the long-lived group had more naive CD4+ T cells, fewer expanded clones and increased TCR diversity, suggesting age selection. Because the CMV infection status of the donors was unknown, age-related changes in expanded clonotypes may potentially have been confounded. Total diversity estimates from one million sequenced T cells were considered lower bounds and underestimates. Since profiling was done on bulk unsorted PBMCs, naive and antigen-experienced compartments could not be conclusively compared.

Trimming costs V 2 bases and J 4 bases, and their ends lie 16 bases apart. The cysteine opens and the phenylalanine closes a CDR3 of 16 amino acids. Of all the DNA, just the CDR3 is kept, 48 bases in frame from base 1. According to the germline V gene, CDR1 reads KGHSH and CDR2 reads LQKENI. The donors were roughly 39 Caucasian individuals from Russia, aged 6 to 90 years, who were systemically healthy. Around 9.7 milliliters of peripheral blood were collected from each donor into EDTA-treated Vacutainer tubes. Ficoll-Paque density-gradient centrifugation was used to isolate PBMCs, with at least 7 million per sample. Total RNA was extracted from PBMCs with Trizol reagent, with at least 6 micrograms obtained per sample. The percentages of naive CD45RAhigh/CD27high T cells were determined by flow cytometry on a PBMC aliquot from every donor.

The source is a man aged 25-45 years in good health. The sequencing input was blood. The sequence is built from TRBV18 and TRBJ2-3, with no confidently assigned D gene. The DNA sequence reads TGTGCCAGCTCACCAGGCTTTGACCGTTCTTCAGATACGCAGTATTTT. This gives the protein CASSPGFDRSSDTQYF. With the portions outside the CDR3 filled from the reference TRBV18 and TRBJ2-3 genes, the complete variable region becomes NAGVMQNPRHLVRRRGQEARLRCSPMKGHSHVYWYRQLPEEGLKFMVYLQKENIIDESGMPKERFSAEFPKEGPSILRIQQVVRGDSAAYFCASSPGFDRSSDTQYFGPGTRLTVL.